These T cell receptor beta chains were read from a single sample in a study of T cell responses to AZD1222 COVID-19 vaccine. Some clones are missing from TCRdb's copy, which holds only in-frame ones; the method was immunoSEQ multiplex PCR. The table records about 150,000 clones, 82% of them present only once. Source: peripheral blood, taken on day 0 of MenACWY control vaccination. The receptor source for this set is an adult in good health. Both conserved end residues are part of each CDR3.

j_gene: TRBJ1-4
v_gene: TRBV19
CDR3aa: CASSLQGPNEKLFF

j_gene: TRBJ2-1
v_gene: TRBV4-1
CDR3aa: CASSQEKGDREEREQFF

j_gene: TRBJ1-2
v_gene: TRBV5-1
CDR3aa: CASSSDSTYGYTF

j_gene: TRBJ1-3
v_gene: TRBV5-1
CDR3aa: CASSLEGARGNTIYF

j_gene: TRBJ1-4
v_gene: TRBV19
CDR3aa: CASSVGGANEKLFF

j_gene: TRBJ1-6
v_gene: TRBV6-1
CDR3aa: CASSESVGDSPLHF

j_gene: TRBJ1-2
v_gene: TRBV6-4
CDR3aa: CASSETYTGVGITDGYTF

j_gene: TRBJ2-7
v_gene: TRBV7-8
CDR3aa: CASSLQSETYEQYF

j_gene: TRBJ2-5
v_gene: TRBV7-6
CDR3aa: CASSRTLTRKETQYF

j_gene: TRBJ1-2
v_gene: TRBV10-3
CDR3aa: CAISEGGLATF

j_gene: TRBJ1-2
v_gene: TRBV13
CDR3aa: CASSLGTGNYGYTF

j_gene: TRBJ2-7
v_gene: TRBV18
CDR3aa: CASSALAGVSYEQYF

j_gene: TRBJ1-1
v_gene: TRBV7-9
CDR3aa: CASSLRQGRLTEAFF

j_gene: TRBJ1-5
v_gene: TRBV19
CDR3aa: CASRKQGHNQPQHF

j_gene: TRBJ1-4
v_gene: TRBV28
CDR3aa: CASGQLKLFF

j_gene: TRBJ2-7
v_gene: TRBV11-3
CDR3aa: CASSLGPPGQGTEQYF

j_gene: TRBJ2-5
v_gene: TRBV7-2
CDR3aa: CASSLGGGQETQYF

j_gene: TRBJ1-5
v_gene: TRBV27
CDR3aa: CASSRSGRDQPQHF

j_gene: TRBJ2-5
v_gene: TRBV5-4
CDR3aa: CASSLSGGYQETQYF

j_gene: TRBJ1-3
v_gene: TRBV28
CDR3aa: CAVNTQGNRNTIYF

j_gene: TRBJ2-3
v_gene: TRBV7-9
CDR3aa: CASSPRTGSGTDTQYF

j_gene: TRBJ2-5
v_gene: TRBV9
CDR3aa: CASSSGTGALETQYF

j_gene: TRBJ2-3
v_gene: TRBV11-2
CDR3aa: CASSIGQGTDTQYF

j_gene: TRBJ1-4
v_gene: TRBV19
CDR3aa: CASSIQGRRATNEKLFF

j_gene: TRBJ2-5
v_gene: TRBV3-1/TRBV3-2
CDR3aa: CASSQFPSQETQYF

j_gene: TRBJ1-4
v_gene: TRBV6-5
CDR3aa: CASSSPVLQGSEKLFF

j_gene: TRBJ1-2
v_gene: TRBV9
CDR3aa: CASSQGQSNYGYTF

j_gene: TRBJ2-3
v_gene: TRBV9
CDR3aa: CASSAAIGVRDTQYF

j_gene: TRBJ1-4
v_gene: TRBV27
CDR3aa: CASSPQTTNEKLFF

j_gene: TRBJ1-2
v_gene: TRBV27
CDR3aa: CASSPSLGVPYGYTF

j_gene: TRBJ2-3
v_gene: TRBV5-4
CDR3aa: CASSLSGGVTDTQYF

j_gene: TRBJ1-4
v_gene: TRBV4-2
CDR3aa: CASSQSRDRGGSKLFF

j_gene: TRBJ2-2
v_gene: TRBV24-1
CDR3aa: CATSGQGAGLGNTGELFF

j_gene: TRBJ1-2
v_gene: TRBV5-1
CDR3aa: CASSLESGGPSGGYTF

j_gene: TRBJ2-3
v_gene: TRBV27
CDR3aa: CASSLEPFITDTQYF

j_gene: TRBJ1-2
v_gene: TRBV19
CDR3aa: CASSIVGENYGYTF

j_gene: TRBJ2-1
v_gene: TRBV2
CDR3aa: CASRGQGSYNEQFF

j_gene: TRBJ2-5
v_gene: TRBV2
CDR3aa: CATRQGEQETQYF

j_gene: TRBJ1-1
v_gene: TRBV5-1
CDR3aa: CASSFQDPMNTEAFF

j_gene: TRBJ1-2
v_gene: TRBV10-1
CDR3aa: CASSEGLNYGYTF

j_gene: TRBJ2-1
v_gene: TRBV9
CDR3aa: CASSVYGGGVRFNEQFF

j_gene: TRBJ2-3
v_gene: TRBV18
CDR3aa: CASSPSRAPSTDTQYF

j_gene: TRBJ1-1
v_gene: TRBV7-9
CDR3aa: CASSSQTGAKAFF

j_gene: TRBJ1-5
v_gene: TRBV6-5
CDR3aa: CASSLQGDNQPQHF

j_gene: TRBJ2-1
v_gene: TRBV2
CDR3aa: CASSPLGLAGGRWNNEQFF

j_gene: TRBJ2-1
v_gene: TRBV14
CDR3aa: CASSQMGISQFF

j_gene: TRBJ2-1
v_gene: TRBV12-5
CDR3aa: CASGLGSVGHPMGDEQFF

j_gene: TRBJ2-2
v_gene: TRBV2
CDR3aa: CASSETGGIWQAGELFF

j_gene: TRBJ2-7
v_gene: TRBV10-3
CDR3aa: CAISDGRTSYEQYF

j_gene: TRBJ2-7
v_gene: TRBV5-1
CDR3aa: CASSLREREGQYF

j_gene: TRBJ1-3
v_gene: TRBV5-6
CDR3aa: CASSLAYPQGGNTIYF

j_gene: TRBJ2-2
v_gene: TRBV24-1
CDR3aa: CATKGPGDSGELFF

j_gene: TRBJ1-3
v_gene: TRBV7-2
CDR3aa: CASSWGTAGNTIYF